The next 23 T cell receptor beta chains were all read from a single sample in a study of cytomegalovirus exposure and HLA in healthy donors. The PCR was carried out with 60 Vbeta primers and 13 Jbeta primers. Assay used: immunoSEQ multiplex PCR; TCRdb lists only in-frame clones, some missing. The table lists approximately 79,000 clones, roughly 80% of them singletons. Sequenced material: PBMCs. The receptors were gathered from a boy between 5 and 17 years old in good health and CMV-seronegative.

The chain carries TRBV2 and TRBJ1-6; D ambiguous. Germline lookup yields CDR1 SNHLY and CDR2 FYNNEI. CDR3 length: 16 amino acids. V was cut by 1 base and J by 7 bases, with 14 bases left in between. CDR3 protein: CASSEGSKILNSPLHF. CDR3 in DNA: TGTGCCAGCAGTGAAGGGAGTAAGATTCTGAATTCACCCCTCCACTTT. Variable domain in full (rest from reference TRBV2 and TRBJ1-6): EPEVTQTPSHQVTQMGQEVILRCVPISNHLYFYWYRQILGQKVEFLVSFYNNEISEKSEIFDDQFSVERPDGSNFTLKIRSTKLEDSAMYFCASSEGSKILNSPLHFGNGTRLTVT.

V is TRBV7-8 and J is TRBJ2-6; TRBD1 aligns across 7 bases. Germline loops: CDR1 SGHVS, CDR2 FQNEAQ. J gave up 0 bases and V 2 bases, and 4 bases lay outside the gene matches. The CDR3 consists of 17 residues. CDR3 protein: CASSLYRDSSGANVLTF. The DNA for the CDR3 is TGTGCCAGCAGCTTATACCGGGACAGCTCTGGGGCCAACGTCCTGACTTTC.

The J gene is TRBJ2-2, the V gene TRBV28; 7 bases fit TRBD1. Losses at the gene ends were 6 bases for V and 2 bases for J; bases not matched to a gene: 6. Germline CDR1 MDHEN, CDR2 SYDVKM. The length of the CDR3 is 15 residues. The CDR3 protein is CASSPGGPNTGELFF. The CDR3 DNA is TGTGCCAGCAGCCCAGGGGGTCCCAACACCGGGGAGCTGTTTTTT. Using reference TRBV28 and TRBJ2-2 for the parts outside the CDR3, the full variable domain is DVKVTQSSRYLVKRTGEKVFLECVQDMDHENMFWYRQDPGLGLRLIYFSYDVKMKEKGDIPEGYSVSREKKERFSLILESASTNQTSMYLCASSPGGPNTGELFFGEGSRLTVL.

This chain uses TRBV19 with TRBJ1-5, with 8 bases lining up with TRBD1. Germline assignment: CDR1 LNHDA and CDR2 SQIVND (reference sequence). The V and J ends lost 7 bases and 7 bases, in that order; junction bases with no gene match: 9. The CDR3 is 14 residues long. CDR3 residues: CASTPSGGGQPQHF. The CDR3 DNA sequence: TGTGCCAGTACCCCGTCAGGGGGCGGACAGCCCCAGCATTTT.

The rearrangement uses TRBV5-1 and TRBJ1-2; the D is unclear. The germline V gene has CDR1 SGHRS and CDR2 YFSETQ. V lost 5 bases, J lost 8 bases, and 16 bases lay in between. The CDR3 extends over 13 amino acids. CDR3 nucleotides: TGCGCCAGCAGAAGGTGGCAGGTTGCCGGCTACACCTTC. Translating it yields CASRRWQVAGYTF.

The V call is TRBV19, the J call TRBJ1-1, with D possibly being TRBD1 (5 bases). CDR1 LNHDA and CDR2 SQIVND come from the germline V gene (reference sequence). This CDR3 is built from 12 residues. The V end was cut by 5 bases, the J end by 7 bases, with 11 bases between. CDR3 DNA: TGTGCCAGTAGTGGGGCGTTTGATGAAGCTTTCTTT. Amino acids: CASSGAFDEAFF.

The rearrangement uses TRBV6-6 and TRBJ2-1; TRBD2 aligns across 9 bases. Trimming removed 2 bases from V and 7 bases from J; junction bases left unmatched: 9. This CDR3 spans 16 amino acids. Germline-derived CDR1 and CDR2 are MNHNY and SVGAGI (reference sequence). The CDR3 coding sequence is TGTGCCAGCAGTTACGGGGGCGGGGGGGCAGTAAATGAGCAGTTCTTC. Encoded protein: CASSYGGGGAVNEQFF.

This clone was picked up one time. The chain joins TRBV5-1 to TRBJ2-7; TRBD1 matches at 7 bases. CDR3 length equals 15 residues. Germline CDR1 SGHRS, CDR2 YFSETQ. V dropped 0 bases and J dropped 4; count of bases not matched to a gene: 7. The CDR3: CASSLGQGVSYEQYF. CDR3 in DNA: TGCGCCAGCAGCTTGGGGCAGGGGGTCTCGTACGAGCAGTACTTC.

The V call is TRBV6-5, the J call TRBJ1-1; D call uncertain. In germline, CDR1 is MNHEY, CDR2 SVGAGI. Trimming removed 1 base at V and 5 bases at J, with 17 bases between. The CDR3 consists of 16 residues. CDR3 coding DNA: TGTGCCAGCAGTTACTTTTGGGGAACGGGAACGACTGAAGCTTTCTTT. It specifies CASSYFWGTGTTEAFF.

The chain couples TRBV7-8 to TRBJ2-7; possible D gene TRBD1, 6 bases. The germline V gene encodes CDR1 SGHVS and CDR2 FQNEAQ. The CDR3 loop spans 16 amino acids. V dropped 4 bases and J dropped 4 bases, with 20 bases sitting between them. The CDR3 loop is CASSSPFGQPKYEQYF. The CDR3 DNA sequence: TGTGCCAGCAGCTCGCCGTTTGGACAGCCAAAATACGAGCAGTACTTC.

This clone showed up just a few times. The chain recombines TRBV29-1 with TRBJ1-1; D perhaps matches TRBD1 (6 bases). This CDR3 is built from 13 residues. V lost 0 bases and J 10 bases, leaving 15 bases between the germline ends. The V gene's germline CDR1 is SQVTM and CDR2 ANQGSEA. For the CDR3, the DNA is TGCAGCGTTGAAGATCAGGACAGTGGGGGAGCTTTCTTT. It encodes CSVEDQDSGGAFF.

The CDR3 loop is CASSQGTGYEQYF. The CDR3 nucleotides are TGTGCCAGCAGTCAAGGGACAGGCTACGAGCAGTACTTC. The V gene is TRBV27, the J gene TRBJ2-7; the match to TRBD1 covers 8 bases. The CDR3 is made up of 13 amino acids. Germline CDR1 MNHEY, CDR2 SMNVEV (reference sequence). The V and J ends lost 5 bases and 3 bases, in that order; junction bases with no gene match: 3.

The rearrangement uses TRBV6-5 and TRBJ1-6, with D perhaps TRBD1 (6 bases). Germline V gene data show CDR1 as MNHEY and CDR2 as SVGAGI. V was shortened by 4 bases and J by 6 bases, with 13 bases between the two germline ends. CDR3 length: 15 amino acids. The CDR3 loop is CASSSLTGVNSPLHF. CDR3 DNA sequence: TGTGCCAGCAGTTCCCTGACAGGAGTTAATTCACCCCTCCACTTT.

The CDR3 region is CASSLADSYNEQFF. The CDR3 DNA is TGTGCCAGCAGTTTAGCGGACTCCTACAATGAGCAGTTCTTC. The J gene is TRBJ2-1, the V gene TRBV28; D ambiguous. Germline CDR1 reads MDHEN; CDR2 reads SYDVKM. The V gene lost 2 bases and the J gene lost 0 bases, with 5 bases spanning the gap. The CDR3 spans 14 residues.

The CDR3 reads CTSSPGLAGGPDTQYF. In nucleotides, the CDR3 is TGCACCAGCAGCCCTGGACTAGCGGGGGGACCAGATACGCAGTATTTT. This rearrangement joins TRBV1 to TRBJ2-3; TRBD2 is taken as the D call from the table, unchecked against the DNA. TRBV1 is recorded as a pseudogene. The CDR3 is 16 residues long.

This chain connects TRBV7-2 to TRBJ2-3; the match to TRBD2 covers 7 bases. The germline gives CDR1 SGHTA, CDR2 FQGNSA. The trim removed 6 bases at V and 7 bases at J, leaving 13 bases unmatched. This CDR3 region has 15 residues. CDR3: CASRFGGSGANTQYF. The CDR3 DNA follows: TGTGCCAGCAGGTTTGGCGGGAGTGGGGCAAATACGCAGTATTTT.

The CDR3 is CASSSGQVGGYGYTF. CDR3 sequence (DNA): TGCGCCAGCAGCTCAGGACAGGTCGGCGGCTATGGCTACACCTTC. V is TRBV5-1 and J is TRBJ1-2; 7 positions match TRBD1. The CDR3 is made up of 15 amino acids. Germline loops: CDR1 SGHRS, CDR2 YFSETQ. V was pared by 3 bases and J by 4 bases, with 9 bases of the junction left unmatched. Full variable domain (outside the CDR3, taken from reference TRBV5-1 and TRBJ1-2): KAGVTQTPRYLIKTRGQQVTLSCSPISGHRSVSWYQQTPGQGLQFLFEYFSETQRNKGNFPGRFSGRQFSNSRSEMNVSTLELGDSALYLCASSSGQVGGYGYTFGSGTRLTVV.

A note on this clone: This specimen includes other DNA sequences encoding the same CDR3. V gene TRBV27 combines with J gene TRBJ1-1; unclear D gene. Germline V gene lookup returns CDR1 MNHEY and CDR2 SMNVEV (reference sequence). V was shortened by 2 bases and J by 4 bases, with 8 bases between the two germline ends. CDR3 length equals 13 residues. CDR3 residues: CASSLAGGTEAFF. The DNA of the CDR3 is TGTGCCAGCAGTTTAGCGGGTGGCACTGAAGCTTTCTTT.

This sequence joins TRBV6-1 and TRBJ2-1; TRBD2 might be the D (5 bases). Trimming pared 3 bases from V and 9 bases from J, leaving 18 bases between. Germline CDR1 and CDR2: MNHNS and SASEGT. The CDR3 covers 15 residues. The CDR3 DNA sequence: TGTGCCAGCAGTGAGAGGGCATCTTCTTCCCCTGAGCAGTTCTTC. Amino acid sequence: CASSERASSSPEQFF.

This chain joins TRBV30 and TRBJ1-1; D call uncertain. There are 12 residues in the CDR3. Germline CDR1 GTSNPN, CDR2 SVGIG (reference sequence). V lost 4 bases and J 4 bases, leaving 10 bases between the germline ends. CDR3 sequence reads: CAWIPGGTEAFF. In DNA form, the CDR3 reads TGTGCCTGGATTCCAGGAGGCACTGAAGCTTTCTTT.

This chain connects TRBV27 to TRBJ1-2; D unresolved. There are 12 residues in the CDR3. The germline CDR1 and CDR2 sequences are MNHEY and SMNVEV (reference sequence). V gave up 8 bases and J gave up 8 bases, with 15 bases separating them. In DNA, the CDR3 is TGTGCCAGCCGGGGTGCTGACTCGGGCTACACCTTC. It translates to CASRGADSGYTF.

The chain uses TRBV29-1 and TRBJ2-2, with D possibly being TRBD1 (6 bases). There are 13 residues in the CDR3. Per the germline V gene, CDR1 is SQVTM and CDR2 is ANQGSEA. V lost 3 bases and J lost 3, with 8 bases in between. The DNA for the CDR3 is TGCAGCGTTGATCAGGGGCACACCGGGGAGCTGTTTTTT. The encoded protein is CSVDQGHTGELFF.

This clone was observed a handful of times. This chain links TRBV5-1 with TRBJ1-2, with D perhaps matching TRBD1 (5 bases). Germline CDR1 reads SGHRS; CDR2 reads YFSETQ. CDR3 length equals 16 residues. The V gene lost 2 bases and the J gene lost 1 base, with 15 bases spanning the gap. The CDR3 here is CASSFGTTSFNYGYTF. CDR3 DNA: TGCGCCAGCAGCTTCGGGACTACTTCTTTTAACTATGGCTACACCTTC.